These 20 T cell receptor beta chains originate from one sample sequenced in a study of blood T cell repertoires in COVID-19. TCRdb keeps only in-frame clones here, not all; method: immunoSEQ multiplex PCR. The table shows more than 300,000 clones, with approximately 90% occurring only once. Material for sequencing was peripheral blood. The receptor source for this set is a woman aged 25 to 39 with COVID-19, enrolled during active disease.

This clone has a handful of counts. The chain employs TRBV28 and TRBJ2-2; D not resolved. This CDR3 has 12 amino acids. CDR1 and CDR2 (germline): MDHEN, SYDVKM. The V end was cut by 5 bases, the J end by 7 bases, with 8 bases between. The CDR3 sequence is CASSPSIGELFF. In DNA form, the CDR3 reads TGTGCCAGCAGTCCCTCTATCGGGGAGCTGTTTTTT.

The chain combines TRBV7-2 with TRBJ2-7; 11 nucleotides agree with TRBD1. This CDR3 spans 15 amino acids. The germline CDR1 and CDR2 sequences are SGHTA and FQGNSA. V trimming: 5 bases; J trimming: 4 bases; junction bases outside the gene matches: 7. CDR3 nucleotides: TGTGCCAGCAGCCCCGGGACAGGGGGATTATACGAGCAGTACGTC. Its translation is CASSPGTGGLYEQYV.

Written as DNA, the CDR3 is TGTGCCAGCAGTATCCGGGTTCCTAGCACAGATACGCAGTATTTT. It yields the protein CASSIRVPSTDTQYF. The rearrangement uses TRBV28 and TRBJ2-3; no definite D call. The V and J ends lost 5 bases and 0 bases respectively, with 12 bases between them. Germline CDR1 reads MDHEN; CDR2 reads SYDVKM. This CDR3 comprises 15 residues.

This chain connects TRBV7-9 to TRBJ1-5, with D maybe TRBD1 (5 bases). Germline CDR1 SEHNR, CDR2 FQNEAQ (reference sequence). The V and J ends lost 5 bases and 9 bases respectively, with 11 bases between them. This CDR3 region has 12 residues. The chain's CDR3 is CASSPQGGPQHF. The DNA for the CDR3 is TGTGCCAGCAGCCCCCAGGGTGGGCCCCAGCATTTT.

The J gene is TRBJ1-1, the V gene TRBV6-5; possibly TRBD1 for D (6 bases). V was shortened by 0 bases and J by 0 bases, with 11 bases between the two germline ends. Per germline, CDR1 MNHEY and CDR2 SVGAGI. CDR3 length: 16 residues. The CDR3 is CASSYSETGVNTEAFF. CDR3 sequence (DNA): TGTGCCAGCAGTTACTCGGAGACAGGAGTGAACACTGAAGCTTTCTTT.

The CDR3 region has the DNA TGTGCCAGCAGTTTAGTTTATCTGGAGGGCTACACCTTC. This sequence encodes CASSLVYLEGYTF. V usage is TRBV12-3 or TRBV12-4 and J usage is TRBJ1-2, with unresolved D. The CDR3 spans 13 residues. Trimming removed 1 base from V and 8 bases from J, with 11 bases in between.

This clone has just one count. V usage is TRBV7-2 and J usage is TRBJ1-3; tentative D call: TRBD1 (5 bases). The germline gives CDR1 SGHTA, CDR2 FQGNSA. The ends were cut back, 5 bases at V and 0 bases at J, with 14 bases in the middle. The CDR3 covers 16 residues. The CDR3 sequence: CASSPGTSPSGNTIYF. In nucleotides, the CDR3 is TGTGCCAGCAGCCCCGGGACTTCCCCCTCTGGAAACACCATATATTTT. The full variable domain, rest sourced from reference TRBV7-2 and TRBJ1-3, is GAGVSQSPSNKVTEKGKDVELRCDPISGHTALYWYRQSLGQGLEFLIYFQGNSAPDKSGLPSDRFSAERTGGSVSTLTIQRTQQEDSAVYLCASSPGTSPSGNTIYFGEGSWLTVV.

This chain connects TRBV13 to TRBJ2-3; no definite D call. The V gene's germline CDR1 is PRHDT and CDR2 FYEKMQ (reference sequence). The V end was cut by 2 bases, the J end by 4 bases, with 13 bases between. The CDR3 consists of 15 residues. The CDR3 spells CASSLSTEVADTQYF. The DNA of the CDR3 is TGTGCCAGCAGCTTAAGTACCGAGGTGGCAGATACGCAGTATTTT.

CDR3 sequence (DNA): TGTGCCAGTAGTACCGCTGGGGGGGTACCGCATCAGCCCCAGCATTTT. This sequence encodes CASSTAGGVPHQPQHF. The chain carries TRBV19 and TRBJ1-5, with a tentative D call TRBD1 (5 bases). The ends were cut back, 4 bases at V and 5 bases at J, with 18 bases in the middle. This CDR3 comprises 16 residues. Germline values: CDR1 LNHDA, CDR2 SQIVND (reference sequence).

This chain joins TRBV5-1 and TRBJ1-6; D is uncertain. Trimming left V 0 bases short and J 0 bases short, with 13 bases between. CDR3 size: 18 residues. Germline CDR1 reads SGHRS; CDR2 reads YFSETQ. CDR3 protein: CASSLAWGGRSYNSPLHF. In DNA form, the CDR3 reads TGCGCCAGCAGCTTGGCCTGGGGAGGGCGCTCCTATAATTCACCCCTCCACTTT.

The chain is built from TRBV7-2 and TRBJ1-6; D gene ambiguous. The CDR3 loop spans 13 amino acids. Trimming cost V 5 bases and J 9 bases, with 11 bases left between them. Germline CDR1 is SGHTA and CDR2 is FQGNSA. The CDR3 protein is CASSAAFGSPLHF. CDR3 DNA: TGTGCCAGCAGCGCTGCTTTCGGTTCACCCCTCCACTTT.

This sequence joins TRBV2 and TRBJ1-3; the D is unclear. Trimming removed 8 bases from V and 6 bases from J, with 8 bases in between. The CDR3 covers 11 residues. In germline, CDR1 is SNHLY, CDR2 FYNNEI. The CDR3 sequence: CASVVENTIYF. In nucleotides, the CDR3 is TGTGCCAGCGTAGTTGAAAACACCATATATTTT.

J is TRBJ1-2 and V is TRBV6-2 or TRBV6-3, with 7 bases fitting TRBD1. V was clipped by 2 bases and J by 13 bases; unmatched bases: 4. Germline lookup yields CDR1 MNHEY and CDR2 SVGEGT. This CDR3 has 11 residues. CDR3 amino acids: CASSYQDRATF. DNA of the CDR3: TGTGCCAGCAGTTACCAAGACAGGGCCACCTTC.

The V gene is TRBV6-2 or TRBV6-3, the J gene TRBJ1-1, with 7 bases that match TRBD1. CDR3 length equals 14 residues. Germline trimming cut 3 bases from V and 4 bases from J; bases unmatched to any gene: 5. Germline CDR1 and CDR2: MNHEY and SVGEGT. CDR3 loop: CASSYYRGATEAFF. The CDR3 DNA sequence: TGTGCCAGCAGTTATTACAGGGGAGCCACTGAAGCTTTCTTT.

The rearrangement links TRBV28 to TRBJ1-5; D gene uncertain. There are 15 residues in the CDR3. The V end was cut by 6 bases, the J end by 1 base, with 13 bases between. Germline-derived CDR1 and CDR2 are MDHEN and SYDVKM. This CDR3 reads CASSVLSSSNQPQHF. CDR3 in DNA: TGTGCCAGCAGCGTTTTATCCTCCAGCAATCAGCCCCAGCATTTT.

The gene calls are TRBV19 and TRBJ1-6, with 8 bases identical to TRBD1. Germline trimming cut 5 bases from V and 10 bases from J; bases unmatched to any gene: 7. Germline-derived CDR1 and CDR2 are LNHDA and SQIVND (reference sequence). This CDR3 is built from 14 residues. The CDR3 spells CASSPGQGGSPLHF. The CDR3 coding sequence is TGTGCCAGTAGTCCAGGACAGGGTGGGTCACCCCTCCACTTT.

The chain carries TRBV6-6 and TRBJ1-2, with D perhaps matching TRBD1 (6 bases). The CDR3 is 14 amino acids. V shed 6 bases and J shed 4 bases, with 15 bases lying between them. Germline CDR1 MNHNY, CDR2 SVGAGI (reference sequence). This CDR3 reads CASSPSGQFYGYTF. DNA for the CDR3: TGTGCCAGCAGCCCCTCCGGACAGTTCTATGGCTACACCTTC.

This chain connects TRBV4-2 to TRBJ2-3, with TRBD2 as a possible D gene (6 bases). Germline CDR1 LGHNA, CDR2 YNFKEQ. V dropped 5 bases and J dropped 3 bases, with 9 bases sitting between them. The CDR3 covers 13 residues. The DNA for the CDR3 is TGTGCCAGCAGCACCAGCGGGACAGATACGCAGTATTTT. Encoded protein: CASSTSGTDTQYF.

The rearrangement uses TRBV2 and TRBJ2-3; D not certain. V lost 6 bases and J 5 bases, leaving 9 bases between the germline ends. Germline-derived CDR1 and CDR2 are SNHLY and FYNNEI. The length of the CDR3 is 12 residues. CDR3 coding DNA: TGTGCCAGCAGGGCCCTTGGAGATACGCAGTATTTT. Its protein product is CASRALGDTQYF.

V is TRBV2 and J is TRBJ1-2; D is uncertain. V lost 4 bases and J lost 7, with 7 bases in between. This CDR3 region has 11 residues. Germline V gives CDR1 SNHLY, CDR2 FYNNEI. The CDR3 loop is CASSAQSGYTF. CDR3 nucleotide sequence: TGTGCCAGCAGTGCACAGAGTGGCTACACCTTC.